A selection of T cell receptor beta chains follows, all from one sample in a study of shared clonotypes between healthy human individuals. Assay: immunoSEQ multiplex PCR; the TCRdb copy retains only in-frame clones and omits some. The profile covers about 1 million clones, with around 74% appearing a single time and approximately 1.5% taken by the ten largest. The sequenced material came from memory CD4+ T cells sorted from blood. Source of these receptors: a man aged 18 to 35 in good health. Both conserved end residues are part of each CDR3. Fields, in order: V gene, clone size, D gene, J gene, CDR3 DNA, CDR3 protein. A D gene is named only where the DNA matches it firmly. The listing skips clone size in some rows; elsewhere it reads once, few, many or a size class.

>TRBV19|.|.|TRBJ2-7
TGTGCCAGTAGTATTCAGGGTCTTTACTACGAGCAGTACTTC
CASSIQGLYYEQYF
>TRBV7-2|.|TRBD1|TRBJ2-7
TGTGCCAGCAGCTTACCACAGGGGGCGACAGGGTACGAGCAGTACTTC
CASSLPQGATGYEQYF
>TRBV29-1|.|.|TRBJ1-2
TGCAGCGGCCACAGGGAGAGGTATGGCTACACCTTC
CSGHRERYGYTF
>TRBV5-1|.|.|TRBJ1-1
TGCGCCAGCAGCTTAACCGGGAACACTGAAGCTTTCTTT
CASSLTGNTEAFF
>TRBV7-9|.|.|TRBJ1-1
TGTGCCAGCAGCGCACGGGGAGATAAGAACACTGAAGCTTTCTTT
CASSARGDKNTEAFF
>TRBV7-6|.|TRBD1|TRBJ1-1
TGTGCCAGCCAATCAAACAGGGGGCATACTGAAGCTTTCTTT
CASQSNRGHTEAFF
>TRBV18|few|TRBD1|TRBJ1-1
TGTGCCAGCTCACCGAATTACAGGGGATTGGCTGAAGCTTTCTTT
CASSPNYRGLAEAFF
>TRBV20-1|.|.|TRBJ2-3
TGCACCTCGACGTTCGCGGATACGCAGTATTTT
CTSTFADTQYF
>TRBV5-1|few|TRBD1|TRBJ2-7
TGCGCCAGCAGCTTGATGGGCAGGGGGCTCTCCTACGAGCAGTACTTC
CASSLMGRGLSYEQYF
>TRBV28|.|.|TRBJ1-5
TGTGCCAGCAGTTCACCACAGGGAAATCAGCCCCAGCATTTT
CASSSPQGNQPQHF
>TRBV6-1|.|.|TRBJ2-1
TGTGCCAGCAGTGAAGACTCCTACAATGAGCAGTTCTTC
CASSEDSYNEQFF
>TRBV7-2|.|TRBD1|TRBJ2-1
TGTGCCAGCAGCTTAGTGGGGACAGGGGTATCCTACAATGAGCAGTTCTTC
CASSLVGTGVSYNEQFF
>TRBV18|.|.|TRBJ1-4
TGTGCCAGCTCACCAGGCCCGCCGGCAACTAATGAAAAACTGTTTTTT
CASSPGPPATNEKLFF
>TRBV30|.|.|TRBJ1-3
TGTGCCTGGACCAAATCTGGAAACACCATATATTTT
CAWTKSGNTIYF
>TRBV9|.|.|TRBJ2-7
TGTGCCAGCAGCGGTGGAGGGCACTACGAGCAGTACTTC
CASSGGGHYEQYF
>TRBV19|.|.|TRBJ1-5
TGTGCCAGTAGTTGGTCAGGGGATAGCAATCAGCCCCAGCATTTT
CASSWSGDSNQPQHF
>TRBV10-3|.|TRBD1|TRBJ1-5
TGTGCCACGACGGACAGGGAGTATGAGCCCCAGCATTTT
CATTDREYEPQHF
>TRBV5-1|.|.|TRBJ2-3
TGCGCCAGCAGCTACTTCCTTAGCACAGATACGCAGTATTTT
CASSYFLSTDTQYF
>TRBV11-2|.|.|TRBJ1-1
TGTGCCAGCAGCTTGATCGTGAACACTGAAGCTTTCTTT
CASSLIVNTEAFF
>TRBV2|.|TRBD2|TRBJ2-7
TGTGCCAGCAGTGAAGGGGGAGGGGACTACGAGCAGTACTTC
CASSEGGGDYEQYF
>TRBV5-6|once|TRBD1|TRBJ1-2
TGTGCCAGCAGCTCGGACAGGAGTTATGGCTACACCTTC
CASSSDRSYGYTF
>TRBV5-1|once|.|TRBJ1-2
TGCGCCAGCACTAAGGAAAGTTCTAACTATGGCTACACCTTC
CASTKESSNYGYTF
>TRBV11-3|.|.|TRBJ2-7
TGTGCCAGCGGGGGGAAGCAGTACTTC
CASGGKQYF
>TRBV9|.|TRBD2|TRBJ2-1
TGTGCCAGCAGCGTAGACGGGAGGGCCACTTACAATGAGCAGTTCTTC
CASSVDGRATYNEQFF
>TRBV2|few|.|TRBJ2-7
TGTGCCGGGGGACGGTTCTCCTACGAGCAGTACTTC
CAGGRFSYEQYF
>TRBV19|.|.|TRBJ1-2
TGTGCCAGTAGTCCCCCTAACTATGGCTACACCTTC
CASSPPNYGYTF
>TRBV10-3|.|.|TRBJ2-3
TGTGCCATCAAACAGGGAGACACAGATACGCAGTATTTT
CAIKQGDTDTQYF
>TRBV5-1|.|.|TRBJ1-2
TGCGCCAGCAGCTTGGTTTTGGGGGATGGCTACACCTTC
CASSLVLGDGYTF
>TRBV5-1|.|.|TRBJ2-1
TGCGCCAGCAGCTTAGAGAGCTCCTACAATGAGCAGTTCTTC
CASSLESSYNEQFF
>TRBV18|.|.|TRBJ1-1
TGTGCCAGCTCACCACAGGGAGGGGATACTGAAGCTTTCTTT
CASSPQGGDTEAFF
>TRBV29-1|.|.|TRBJ1-2
TGCAGCGTTCAGCCGGACAGCCCCTATAGCTACACCTTC
CSVQPDSPYSYTF
>TRBV10-2|.|TRBD1|TRBJ1-5
TGCGCCAGCAGTGACAGGGGGAGCCAGCCCCAGCATTTT
CASSDRGSQPQHF
>TRBV7-2|.|TRBD2|TRBJ2-1
TGTGCCAGCAGCTTAGCCGGGGGGGCCCCCCGCGAGCAGTTCTTC
CASSLAGGAPREQFF
>TRBV27|once|.|TRBJ1-3
TGTGCCAGCAGTTTATCAGGACAGTTCTCTGGAAACACCATATATTTT
CASSLSGQFSGNTIYF
>TRBV10-3|.|TRBD1|TRBJ2-7
TGTGCCATCAGCCTGACAGGGTCCTACGAGCAGTACTTC
CAISLTGSYEQYF
>TRBV9|few|.|TRBJ2-5
TGTGCCAGCAGCGTAGAGTACGATGTCACCCTCGGGACCCAGTACTTC
CASSVEYDVTLGTQYF
>TRBV2|.|TRBD2|TRBJ2-5
TGTGCCAGCAGTGTTACCCCGACTAGCGGGGGCGGAAAGACCCAGTACTTC
CASSVTPTSGGGKTQYF
>TRBV18|.|.|TRBJ1-5
TGTGCCAGCTCACCAGGTAGGGATCAGCCCCAGCATTTT
CASSPGRDQPQHF
>TRBV25-1|.|.|TRBJ1-2
TGTGCCAGCAGTGAAGCGGGAAACGGGGGCTACACCTTC
CASSEAGNGGYTF
>TRBV4-3|.|.|TRBJ1-4
TGCGCCAGCAGCCAAGAGGGGGGCAGGAACGAAAAACTGTTTTTT
CASSQEGGRNEKLFF
>TRBV29-1|.|.|TRBJ2-3
TGCAGCGTTGGGGATGGGGGACCGAGCACAGATACGCAGTATTTT
CSVGDGGPSTDTQYF
>TRBV6-1|.|.|TRBJ2-5
TGTGCCAGCAGTGCAGGGTTCGGGCGGGCTGGGGGAAAGACCCAGTACTTC
CASSAGFGRAGGKTQYF
>TRBV30|.|TRBD1|TRBJ1-3
TGTGCCTGGATCGGGACAGGGGGCTACACCATATATTTT
CAWIGTGGYTIYF
>TRBV11-2|.|.|TRBJ2-7
TGTGCCAGCAGCTTGGGGAGCTCCTACGAGCAGTACTTC
CASSLGSSYEQYF
>TRBV10-2|once|TRBD1|TRBJ2-3
TGCGCCAGCAGCGGGGACAGGGAGGTAACTAACCCCATCCGCGATACGCAGTATTTT
CASSGDREVTNPIRDTQYF
>TRBV10-3|.|.|TRBJ1-3
TGTGCCACCTCCGACGGTACTGGAAACACCATATATTTT
CATSDGTGNTIYF
>TRBV11-2|.|.|TRBJ1-1
TGTGCCAGCAGCCCAGCCCGGGGGACTGAAGCTTTCTTT
CASSPARGTEAFF
>TRBV7-2|.|.|TRBJ1-4
TGTGCCAGCAGCGTGCGGGCGGGACCCTCTAATGAAAAACTGTTTTTT
CASSVRAGPSNEKLFF